This T cell receptor beta chain was found in a study of beta chain features in type 1 diabetes. Study information: What patients shared with healthy donors was a similar profile of age, gender and cell yields.

Sampling consisted of one heparinised blood draw per donor, averaging roughly 0.12 L. The authors sorted CD4+ naive, central memory, regulatory and stem cell-like memory cells via CD45RO/CCR7/CD25/CD127/CD95/CD27. Reverse transcription of all isolated RNA meant that expressed TCRB transcripts were sequenced. Samples of naive, central memory and regulatory T cells yielded a mean of about 3.9 million reads. The data were produced by immunoSEQ multiplex PCR, yet TCRdb's version contains in-frame clones alone and is incomplete. The sample has some 250,000 clones; about 26% are singletons. The CDR3 loop spans 12 amino acids. The V end was cut by 5 bases, the J end by 7 bases, with 11 bases between. The germline V gene encodes CDR1 MNHEY and CDR2 SMNVEV (reference sequence). This clone showed up just a few times. It is likely a read error: a sequence one base away is far more abundant.

The chain recombines TRBV27 with TRBJ2-5; D ambiguous. This clonotype was obtained from a man aged 30 to 45 in good health. Sample: central memory CD4+ T cells from blood. In DNA, the CDR3 is TGTGCCAGCAGTGTACCCCTTGGGACCCAGTACTTC. This translates into CASSVPLGTQYF.